Listed here are 18 T cell receptor beta chains from one sample, sequenced in a study of T cells in Graves' hyperthyroidism and ophthalmopathy. TCR beta CDR3 regions were amplified from RNA transcripts. The TCR CDR3 first-round RT-PCR relied on the HTBI primer set. A single record per CDR3 protein comes from TCRdb applying MiXCR to the multiplex PCR reads. The repertoire holds about 580,000 distinct CDR3 sequences, 40% to 55% seen once, with about 8.3% in the top ten. Sequencing was carried out using peripheral blood or thyroid tissue (not recorded which). Source of these receptors: a young woman with Graves' hyperthyroidism.

This clonotype has only a few counts. The junction differs from germline at one of its ends, possibly a read error. The CDR3 region has the DNA TGTGCCAGCAGTTACTCGACAGGGGCTGGAAACACCATATATTTT. It codes for CASSYSTGAGNTIYF. The chain uses TRBV6-4 and TRBJ1-3; 8 bases agree with TRBD1. Germline values: CDR1 MRHNA, CDR2 SNTAGT. The CDR3 runs to 15 residues.

V usage is TRBV15 and J usage is TRBJ2-7; D tentatively fits TRBD1 or TRBD2 (5 bases each). Germline CDR1 LNHNV, CDR2 YYDKDF (reference sequence). Trimming took off 0 bases at V and 0 bases at J, with 12 bases between the two ends. CDR3 length equals 16 residues. The CDR3 sequence is CATSRERQRLSYEQYF. The CDR3 coding sequence is TGTGCCACCAGCAGAGAGAGACAGCGGCTCTCCTACGAGCAGTACTTC.

The rearrangement uses TRBV7-9 and TRBJ2-5; 8 positions match TRBD2. The CDR3 is made up of 15 amino acids. The trim removed 6 bases at V and 5 bases at J, leaving 11 bases unmatched. Germline CDR1 and CDR2: SEHNR and FQNEAQ (reference sequence). The CDR3 nucleotides are TGTGCCAGCAGACCCTCAGCGGGAGCGGTTGAGACCCAGTACTTC. Translated: CASRPSAGAVETQYF.

This clonotype was counted at least ten times. The chain joins TRBV19 to TRBJ2-7; 9 positions match TRBD1. Germline CDR1 and CDR2: LNHDA and SQIVND (reference sequence). The CDR3 consists of 15 residues. V lost 1 base to trimming and J lost 3 bases; unmatched junction nucleotides: 4. In DNA, the CDR3 is TGTGCCAGTAGTATAGTGCGGACAGGGGACTACGAGCAGTACTTC. Translating gives CASSIVRTGDYEQYF. Full variable domain (remainder filled in from reference TRBV19 and TRBJ2-7): DGGITQSPKYLFRKEGQNVTLSCEQNLNHDAMYWYRQDPGQGLRLIYYSQIVNDFQKGDIAEGYSVSREKKESFPLTVTSAQKNPTAFYLCASSIVRTGDYEQYFGPGTRLTVT.

This clonotype was observed many times. This rearrangement joins TRBV12-3 or TRBV12-4 to TRBJ1-5, with 9 bases that match TRBD1. This CDR3 has 17 amino acids. V gave up 5 bases and J gave up 2 bases; unmatched junction bases: 10. The CDR3 spells CASSLTGGGLGNQPQHF. CDR3 bases: TGTGCCAGCAGTCTTACAGGGGGCGGTTTGGGCAATCAGCCCCAGCATTTT.

This clonotype was found many times. The rearrangement joins TRBV5-1 to TRBJ1-5; possible D gene TRBD1, 5 bases. V was shortened by 0 bases and J by 7 bases, with 11 bases between the two germline ends. From germline, CDR1 is SGHRS and CDR2 YFSETQ. The CDR3 has 14 residues. CDR3 residues: CASSLAGDGQPQHF. CDR3 nucleotides: TGCGCCAGCAGCTTGGCGGGGGACGGACAGCCCCAGCATTTT.

This chain links TRBV9 with TRBJ2-1; TRBD2 matches 14 bases. V gave up 5 bases and J gave up 8 bases; unmatched junction bases: 6. Germline-derived CDR1 and CDR2 are SGDLS and YYNGEE. The CDR3 length is 15 residues. The CDR3 DNA follows: TGTGCCAGCAGGGGAGGGACTAGCGGGAGTTATGAGCAGTTCTTC. Translated: CASRGGTSGSYEQFF.

This clonotype showed up just once. The chain uses TRBV12-3 or TRBV12-4 and TRBJ1-2, with TRBD1 matching over 10 bases. The ends lost 1 base at V and 11 bases at J; junction bases unmatched: 7. The CDR3 extends over 14 amino acids. Here the CDR3 DNA reads TGTGCCAGCAGTTTAGGTCCCCCGGGACAGGGGTACACCTTC. Protein product: CASSLGPPGQGYTF.

In its sample, this clonotype was seen many times. V and J are TRBV7-9 and TRBJ1-1; 7 bases agree with TRBD1. This CDR3 contains 14 residues. CDR1 and CDR2 from the germline V gene are SEHNR and FQNEAQ (reference sequence). Trimming removed 2 bases from V and 3 bases from J; junction bases left unmatched: 3. DNA for the CDR3: TGTGCCAGCAGCTTACCACAGGGGTACACTGAAGCTTTCTTT. Protein product: CASSLPQGYTEAFF.

The chain links TRBV9 to TRBJ2-1; tentatively, D is TRBD2 (5 bases). CDR1 and CDR2 from the germline V gene are SGDLS and YYNGEE. The CDR3 spans 12 residues. Trimming took off 0 bases at V and 9 bases at J, with 7 bases between the two ends. In DNA form, the CDR3 reads TGTGCCAGCAGCGTAGAAGAGGGTGAGCAGTTCTTC. Translating gives CASSVEEGEQFF.

This clonotype has ten or more counts. This chain links TRBV27 with TRBJ2-7; 7 positions match TRBD1. The CDR3 extends over 14 amino acids. V gave up 4 bases and J gave up 0 bases; unmatched junction bases: 3. CDR1 and CDR2 from the germline V gene are MNHEY and SMNVEV (reference sequence). Here the CDR3 DNA reads TGTGCCAGCAGTTGGACAGGCAACTCCTACGAGCAGTACTTC. The encoded protein is CASSWTGNSYEQYF.

As concerns this clonotype: In this CDR3 the conserved last residue, phenylalanine or tryptophan, is missing, so a read error is likely. This chain joins TRBV20-1 and TRBJ2-2; D is unclear. This CDR3 region has 16 residues. Germline V gene sequence: CDR1 DFQATT, CDR2 SNEGSKA (reference sequence). The V and J ends lost 0 bases and 0 bases respectively, with 11 bases between them. The CDR3 spells CSARDRNFANTGELFL. The CDR3 DNA is TGCAGTGCTAGAGATAGGAACTTCGCGAACACCGGGGAGCTGTTTCTT.

This clonotype has a count of ten or more. The junction differs from germline at one of its ends, possibly a read error. This chain uses TRBV7-7 with TRBJ1-4; the D gene is possibly TRBD1 (5 bases). This CDR3 region has 12 residues. CDR1 is SSHAT, CDR2 FNYEAQ, per germline (reference sequence). The CDR3: CASSNGGEKLFF. CDR3 nucleotides: TGTGCTAGCAGCAACGGGGGTGAAAAACTGTTTTTT.

This clonotype showed up many times. The genes are TRBV12-3 or TRBV12-4 and TRBJ1-2; D perhaps matches TRBD1 (6 bases). The V and J ends lost 3 bases and 3 bases respectively, with 14 bases between them. The CDR3 loop spans 15 amino acids. The CDR3 DNA follows: TGTGCCAGCAGTTTTGGTCAGGGGTTCTACTATGGCTACACCTTC. The encoded protein is CASSFGQGFYYGYTF.

The J gene is TRBJ1-2, the V gene TRBV4-1; no reliable D call. CDR3 size: 15 residues. CDR1 is MGHRA, CDR2 YSYEKL, per germline. The V end was cut by 6 bases, the J end by 2 bases, with 16 bases between. CDR3 DNA sequence: TGCGCCAGCAGTCCCCAAGAGACGGCGAACTATGGCTACACCTTC. This translates into CASSPQETANYGYTF.

This chain joins TRBV2 and TRBJ1-4; maybe TRBD1 (6 bases). Germline V gene data show CDR1 as SNHLY and CDR2 as FYNNEI. V was trimmed by 2 bases and J by 3 bases, leaving 10 bases between them. CDR3 length: 15 residues. CDR3 in DNA: TGTGCCAGCAGTGAATTGGAGGGGGCTAATGAAAAACTGTTTTTT. It yields the protein CASSELEGANEKLFF.

This rearrangement joins TRBV29-1 to TRBJ2-7; 12 bases are shared with TRBD1. The CDR3 has 13 residues. With 6 bases clipped from V and 6 bases from J, the junction kept 6 bases outside the gene matches. Germline V gives CDR1 SQVTM, CDR2 ANQGSEA. Here the CDR3 DNA reads TGCAGCGTCGAGGGGACAGGGGGCTTCGAGCAGTACTTC. It codes for CSVEGTGGFEQYF.

The V call is TRBV4-2, the J call TRBJ1-4, with D possibly TRBD1 on 6 matching bases. The V gene's germline CDR1 is LGHNA and CDR2 YNFKEQ. V gave up 6 bases and J gave up 8 bases, with 13 bases separating them. The CDR3 spans 13 residues. As DNA, the CDR3 is TGTGCCAGCAGGGAAGGGGGGGGGGAAAAACTGTTTTTT. Protein product: CASREGGGEKLFF.